The next 6 T cell receptor beta chains were all read from a single sample in a study of identical twins. TCRdb recomputed calls from the 5' RACE reads with MiXCR, one row per CDR3 protein. The sample lists hundreds of thousands of distinct CDR3 sequences, around 8.6% occurring once. These data are also associated with another study on yellow fever vaccine responses in identical twins.

Input material: PBMCs. The receptor source for this set is a woman between 18 and 30 years old in good health.

J is TRBJ2-2 and V is TRBV9, with a possible D match to TRBD1 (5 bases). The CDR3 runs 15 residues. V dropped 0 bases and J dropped 8 bases, with 14 bases sitting between them. Germline V gives CDR1 SGDLS, CDR2 YYNGEE. The CDR3 loop reads CASSVEVRARGELFF. The CDR3 region has the DNA TGTGCCAGCAGCGTAGAAGTCAGGGCGAGAGGGGAGCTGTTTTTT.

The sample holds many counts of this clonotype. The chain joins TRBV6-2 or TRBV6-3 to TRBJ1-2; the match to TRBD1 covers 7 bases. CDR3 length equals 15 residues. J was trimmed by 2 bases and V by 1 base; bases with no gene match: 4. From germline, CDR1 is MNHEY and CDR2 SVGEGT. The CDR3 region is CASSYFEGQNYGYTF. For the CDR3, the DNA is TGTGCCAGCAGTTACTTCGAGGGACAGAACTATGGCTACACCTTC.

This clonotype was observed a handful of times. This chain uses TRBV11-2 with TRBJ2-7; D ambiguous. Germline V gene sequence: CDR1 SGHAT, CDR2 FQNNGV. There are 14 residues in the CDR3. V was cut by 7 bases and J by 6 bases, with 19 bases left in between. Written as DNA, the CDR3 is TGTGCCAGCACCCTTGGTGGTACGGCTGGCGAGCAGTACTTC. This sequence encodes CASTLGGTAGEQYF.

The table lists this clonotype with many counts. J is TRBJ1-2 and V is TRBV20-1; 8 positions agree with TRBD1. Trimming removed 4 bases from V and 4 bases from J; junction bases left unmatched: 5. Germline V CDR1 and CDR2: DFQATT, SNEGSKA (reference sequence). The CDR3 is 13 amino acids. The CDR3 DNA is TGCAGTGCTAACCCGACAGGGGTCTATGGCTACACCTTC. This sequence encodes CSANPTGVYGYTF.

The table lists this clonotype with a few counts. The chain combines TRBV7-8 with TRBJ2-1, with 8 bases aligning to TRBD1. CDR1 SGHVS and CDR2 FQNEAQ come from the germline V gene. The CDR3 spans 17 residues. Germline trimming cut 0 bases from V and 8 bases from J; bases unmatched to any gene: 12. The CDR3 loop is CASSLARTGPIGYEQFF. The CDR3 DNA reads TGTGCCAGCAGCTTAGCCCGGACAGGGCCGATCGGATATGAGCAGTTCTTC.

This clonotype was found a few times. Written as DNA, the CDR3 is TGCGCCAGCAGCTTGGCCGGGGAAGCGGTGGGCTACGAGCAGTACTTC. Its translation is CASSLAGEAVGYEQYF. The chain joins TRBV5-1 to TRBJ2-7, with a weak D call TRBD2 (5 bases). There are 16 residues in the CDR3. The germline V gene has CDR1 SGHRS and CDR2 YFSETQ. Trimming shortened V by 0 bases and J by 3 bases, and 16 bases separated the two germline ends.